This T cell receptor beta chain was found in a study of identical twins. This clonotype has ten or more counts. The antigen is unknown. Template switching created a universal primer site, and the cDNA included unique molecular identifiers. TCRdb called the 5' RACE reads again in MiXCR, with one record for every CDR3 protein. The sample consists of 150,000 or so distinct CDR3 sequences, roughly 3.5% of them appearing once. The CDR3 is 16 amino acids. V lost 6 bases and J lost 7; bases outside the gene matches: 9. Germline V gives CDR1 SGHVS, CDR2 FQNEAQ. Findings of the study overall: Among beta out-of-frame sequences, excess sharing between twins appeared weaker.

The rearrangement joins TRBV7-8 to TRBJ2-1; 13 bases match TRBD2. The sequenced sample was memory T cells sorted from blood. The clonotype comes from a man aged 18 to 29 in good health. The chain's CDR3 is CASRPGLAGRRNEQFF. CDR3 bases: TGTGCCAGCAGGCCGGGACTAGCGGGGCGAAGGAATGAGCAGTTCTTC.